The 2 T cell receptor beta chains below all came from one sample that was sequenced in a study of T cells in Graves' hyperthyroidism and ophthalmopathy. From RNA transcripts, TCR beta CDR3 regions were amplified. The HTBI set primed first-round TCR CDR3 RT-PCR. MiXCR was run by TCRdb on the multiplex PCR reads, yielding one entry per CDR3 protein. The sample includes hundreds of thousands of distinct CDR3 sequences, around 15% of them seen just once. The sequencing input was blood. The receptors were gathered from a woman aged 60 to 75 with Graves' ophthalmopathy.

This clonotype was counted at least ten times. This rearrangement joins TRBV12-3 or TRBV12-4 to TRBJ2-3, with D perhaps given as TRBD1 or TRBD2 (7 bases each). This CDR3 is built from 19 residues. V was clipped by 5 bases and J by 3 bases, with 27 bases between them. The CDR3 spells CASSPRTGLGGKLTDTQYF. The CDR3 region has the DNA TGTGCCAGCAGTCCAAGGACAGGACTAGGCGGGAAACTTACAGATACGCAGTATTTT.

The J gene is TRBJ2-7, the V gene TRBV6-1; D gene uncertain. V gave up 2 bases and J gave up 3 bases, with 8 bases separating them. The germline gives CDR1 MNHNS, CDR2 SASEGT. There are 13 residues in the CDR3. CDR3 protein: CASSEFGNYEQYF. CDR3 DNA: TGTGCCAGCAGTGAATTCGGTAACTACGAGCAGTACTTC.